This T cell receptor (beta chain) was recovered during a study of blood T cells in healthy people across ages. Study results and caveats: Unsorted PBMC input precluded a conclusive naive versus antigen-experienced comparison.

Comments on this clonotype: Its cognate antigen is unknown.

Collection of 9 to 10 milliliters of peripheral blood was performed for each donor. Germline V lookup: CDR1 SGHTA, CDR2 FQGTGA. The length of the CDR3 is 14 residues. J was trimmed by 7 bases and V by 5 bases; bases with no gene match: 5. A J-beta primer mix and a sample-barcoded 5' primer were used in a second PCR of about 6 to 12 cycles. Researchers report that a template-switch adaptor with 12 random nucleotides tagged each cDNA molecule. TCRdb used MiXCR to reprocess the 5' RACE reads, holding one entry per CDR3 protein. The profile shows nearly 1 million distinct CDR3 sequences, about 53% of them singletons.

Input material: blood. The TCR originated in a woman aged 55-75 years in good health. The rearrangement joins TRBV7-3 to TRBJ1-6, with TRBD1 matching over 7 bases. CDR3 sequence: CASSLTGSNSPLHF. CDR3 nucleotide sequence: TGTGCCAGCAGCCTGACAGGGTCCAATTCACCCCTCCACTTT. Full variable domain (outside the CDR3, taken from reference TRBV7-3 and TRBJ1-6): GAGVSQTPSNKVTEKGKYVELRCDPISGHTALYWYRQSLGQGPEFLIYFQGTGAADDSGLPNDRFFAVRPEGSVSTLKIQRTERGDSAVYLCASSLTGSNSPLHFGNGTRLTVT.